Many counts were recorded for the clone carrying this TCR beta chain. As yet, its antigen is unknown. This record belongs to a study of T cells in Graves' hyperthyroidism and ophthalmopathy. Study results and caveats: Within blood appeared most thyroid clonotypes that had expanded above 0.001.

Amplification of TCR beta CDR3 regions used RNA as the template. During a first-round RT-PCR of the TCR CDR3, the HTBI primer set was used. TCRdb used MiXCR to reprocess the multiplex PCR reads, holding one entry per CDR3 protein. The repertoire includes a few hundred thousand distinct CDR3 sequences, approximately 25% of them detected once, and roughly 80% sits in the top ten. CDR1 and CDR2 from the germline V gene are SGHTA and FQGTGA. V dropped 0 bases and J dropped 4; count of bases not matched to a gene: 1. The CDR3 is 17 residues long. This rearrangement joins TRBV7-3 to TRBJ2-1; TRBD2 matches at 15 bases. The receptor was isolated from a man aged 45-65 years with Graves' hyperthyroidism. Source material: blood. The CDR3 spells CASSLTGLAGGYNEQFF. The CDR3 DNA is TGTGCCAGCAGCTTAACGGGACTAGCGGGAGGTTACAATGAGCAGTTCTTC.